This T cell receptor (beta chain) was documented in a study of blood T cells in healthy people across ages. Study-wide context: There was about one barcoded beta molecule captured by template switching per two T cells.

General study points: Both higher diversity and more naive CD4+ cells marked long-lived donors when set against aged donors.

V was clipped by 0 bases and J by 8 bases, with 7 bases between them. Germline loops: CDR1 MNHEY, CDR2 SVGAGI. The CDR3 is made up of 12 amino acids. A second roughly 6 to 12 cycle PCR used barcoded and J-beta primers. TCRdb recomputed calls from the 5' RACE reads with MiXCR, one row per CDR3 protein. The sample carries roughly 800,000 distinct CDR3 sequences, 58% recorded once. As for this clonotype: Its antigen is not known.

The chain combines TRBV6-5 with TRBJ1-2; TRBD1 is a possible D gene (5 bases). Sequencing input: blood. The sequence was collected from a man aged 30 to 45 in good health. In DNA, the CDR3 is TGTGCCAGCAGTTACTCAGGGGTCGGCTACACCTTC. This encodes CASSYSGVGYTF.